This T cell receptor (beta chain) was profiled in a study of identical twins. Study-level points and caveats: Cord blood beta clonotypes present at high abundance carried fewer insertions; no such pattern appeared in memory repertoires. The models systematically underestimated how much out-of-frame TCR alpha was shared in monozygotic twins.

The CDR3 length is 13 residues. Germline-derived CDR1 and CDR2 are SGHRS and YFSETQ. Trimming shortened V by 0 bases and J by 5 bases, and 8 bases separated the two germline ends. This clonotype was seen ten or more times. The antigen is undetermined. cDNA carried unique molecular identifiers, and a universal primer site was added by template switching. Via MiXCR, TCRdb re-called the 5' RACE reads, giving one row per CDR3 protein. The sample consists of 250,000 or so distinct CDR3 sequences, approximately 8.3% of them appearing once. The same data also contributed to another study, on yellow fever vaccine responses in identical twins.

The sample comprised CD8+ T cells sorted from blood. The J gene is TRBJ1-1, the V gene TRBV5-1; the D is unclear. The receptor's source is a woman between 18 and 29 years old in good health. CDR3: CASSLGLGTEAFF. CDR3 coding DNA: TGCGCCAGCAGCTTGGGTTTGGGAACTGAAGCTTTCTTT.